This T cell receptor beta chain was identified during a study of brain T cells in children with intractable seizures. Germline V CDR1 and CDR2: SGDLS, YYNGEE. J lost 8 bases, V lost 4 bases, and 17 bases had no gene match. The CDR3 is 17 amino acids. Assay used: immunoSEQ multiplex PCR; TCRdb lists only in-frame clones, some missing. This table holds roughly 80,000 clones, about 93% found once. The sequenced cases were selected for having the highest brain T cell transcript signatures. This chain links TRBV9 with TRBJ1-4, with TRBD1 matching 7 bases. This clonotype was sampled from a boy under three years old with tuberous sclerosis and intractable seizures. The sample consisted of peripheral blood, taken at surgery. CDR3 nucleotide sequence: TGTGCCAGCAGCCCGCGGTTGAGACAGGGCCGGGAGGAAAAACTGTTTTTT. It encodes CASSPRLRQGREEKLFF.